This is a list of T cell receptor beta chains from one sample in a study of identifying expanded T cells in peripheral blood. Assay: immunoSEQ multiplex PCR; the TCRdb copy retains only in-frame clones and omits some. In the table there are approximately 130,000 clones, roughly 82% of which are singletons. Sequenced sample: blood. These TCRs come from a person aged 18-70 years in good health. CDR3s include the opening cysteine and the closing phenylalanine or tryptophan. Fields, in order: V gene, clone size, D gene, J gene, CDR3 DNA, CDR3 protein. D genes are given only for firm matches. Clone size appears in some rows only: once, few, many, or a class for an expanded clone.

v_gene: TRBV6-1; abundance: NA; d_gene: NA; j_gene: TRBJ1-5; CDR3nt: TGTGCCAGCAGTTTAACGGGACACATAAATCAGCCCCAGCATTTT; CDR3aa: CASSLTGHINQPQHF
v_gene: TRBV5-8; abundance: NA; d_gene: TRBD1; j_gene: TRBJ2-4; CDR3nt: TGTGCCAGCAGCCCGCCGGGACAGATACTAGCCAAAAACATTCAGTACTTC; CDR3aa: CASSPPGQILAKNIQYF
v_gene: TRBV11-2; abundance: NA; d_gene: NA; j_gene: TRBJ1-1; CDR3nt: TGTGCCAGCAGCTTGAATAGCAGGGTTTCGAGAACTGAAGCTTTCTTT; CDR3aa: CASSLNSRVSRTEAFF
v_gene: TRBV18; abundance: NA; d_gene: TRBD1; j_gene: TRBJ1-6; CDR3nt: TGTGCCAGCTCACAACCGGGACAGGGGACTTCACCCCTCCACTTT; CDR3aa: CASSQPGQGTSPLHF
v_gene: TRBV25-1; abundance: NA; d_gene: NA; j_gene: TRBJ1-2; CDR3nt: TGTGCCAGCAGTGAATATACGGGACAATCTTCCTATGGCTACACCTTC; CDR3aa: CASSEYTGQSSYGYTF
v_gene: TRBV6-4; abundance: NA; d_gene: TRBD2; j_gene: TRBJ2-7; CDR3nt: TGTGCCAGCAGTCGGAATAGCGGGGGCCGGGAGCAGTACTTC; CDR3aa: CASSRNSGGREQYF
v_gene: TRBV7-9; abundance: NA; d_gene: TRBD2; j_gene: TRBJ2-1; CDR3nt: TGTGCCAGCAGCTTATCGGAGCGGGAAAATGAGCAGTTCTTC; CDR3aa: CASSLSERENEQFF
v_gene: TRBV7-6; abundance: once; d_gene: NA; j_gene: TRBJ1-1; CDR3nt: TGTGCCAGCAGCTTAGTTGCGGCAGGGAGAGTTAGCAACACTGAAGCTTTCTTT; CDR3aa: CASSLVAAGRVSNTEAFF
v_gene: TRBV9; abundance: NA; d_gene: NA; j_gene: TRBJ2-5; CDR3nt: TGTGCCAGCAGCCCAGGGCGACAAGAGACCCAGTACTTC; CDR3aa: CASSPGRQETQYF
v_gene: TRBV11-3; abundance: NA; d_gene: NA; j_gene: TRBJ1-5; CDR3nt: TGTGCCAGCAGCTTGACAGTGCGTCAGCCCCAGCATTTT; CDR3aa: CASSLTVRQPQHF
v_gene: TRBV30; abundance: NA; d_gene: NA; j_gene: TRBJ1-6; CDR3nt: TGTGCCTGCCGTCCCTCGACAGGTACAAAGTCACCCCTCCACTTT; CDR3aa: CACRPSTGTKSPLHF
v_gene: TRBV6-5; abundance: NA; d_gene: NA; j_gene: TRBJ2-3; CDR3nt: TGTGCCAGCAGACGCACCAGGACAGATACGCAGTATTTT; CDR3aa: CASRRTRTDTQYF
v_gene: TRBV5-6; abundance: NA; d_gene: NA; j_gene: TRBJ1-2; CDR3nt: TGTGCCAGCAGCTTGGGAACCCTCTATGGCTACACCTTC; CDR3aa: CASSLGTLYGYTF
v_gene: TRBV10-3; abundance: NA; d_gene: TRBD1; j_gene: TRBJ2-1; CDR3nt: TGTGCCATCAGAAGACAGGGGGAAAATGAGCAGTTCTTC; CDR3aa: CAIRRQGENEQFF
v_gene: TRBV6-5; abundance: few; d_gene: NA; j_gene: TRBJ1-3; CDR3nt: TGTGCCAGCAGTTTGGGACCGGGGTACACCATATATTTT; CDR3aa: CASSLGPGYTIYF
v_gene: TRBV5-4; abundance: once; d_gene: NA; j_gene: TRBJ1-4; CDR3nt: TGTGCCAGCAGCTTGAGCCTTGGGGATGAAAAACTGTTTTTT; CDR3aa: CASSLSLGDEKLFF
v_gene: TRBV14; abundance: NA; d_gene: TRBD1; j_gene: TRBJ1-2; CDR3nt: TGTGCCAGTGGCCGGGACAGGGGGCACGGCTACACCTTC; CDR3aa: CASGRDRGHGYTF
v_gene: TRBV7-8; abundance: NA; d_gene: NA; j_gene: TRBJ1-1; CDR3nt: TGTGCCAGCAGCCTACAAGGGGACACTGAAGCTTTCTTT; CDR3aa: CASSLQGDTEAFF
v_gene: TRBV4-1; abundance: once; d_gene: NA; j_gene: TRBJ1-3; CDR3nt: TGCGCCAGCAGCCTTACAGACAGGGGAAACACCATATATTTT; CDR3aa: CASSLTDRGNTIYF
v_gene: TRBV29-1; abundance: NA; d_gene: NA; j_gene: TRBJ1-5; CDR3nt: TGCAGCGTTCTGCATAGCAATCAGCCCCAGCATTTT; CDR3aa: CSVLHSNQPQHF
v_gene: TRBV13; abundance: NA; d_gene: TRBD1; j_gene: TRBJ1-1; CDR3nt: TGTGCCAGCAGCGTTGGGACAGGGGGCCGAACTGAAGCTTTCTTT; CDR3aa: CASSVGTGGRTEAFF
v_gene: TRBV4-1; abundance: NA; d_gene: NA; j_gene: TRBJ1-3; CDR3nt: TGCGCCAGCAGCCAAGAGATTAGACAGCAGAGAGTCTGGGCTCGTCACACCATATATTTT; CDR3aa: CASSQEIRQQRVWARHTIYF
v_gene: TRBV7-8; abundance: NA; d_gene: NA; j_gene: TRBJ2-7; CDR3nt: TGTGCCAGCAGCCCCGGACTTTACCCATCCTACGAGCAGTACTTC; CDR3aa: CASSPGLYPSYEQYF
v_gene: TRBV29-1; abundance: NA; d_gene: NA; j_gene: TRBJ2-5; CDR3nt: TGCAGCGTTGAGCGTCTGGGAGAGACCCAGTACTTC; CDR3aa: CSVERLGETQYF
v_gene: TRBV6-7; abundance: once; d_gene: NA; j_gene: TRBJ1-1; CDR3nt: TGTGCCAGCAGGCCCCTTTGGTGCGGGGGAGGGGGAGCTTTCTTT; CDR3aa: CASRPLWCGGGGAFF
v_gene: TRBV11-2; abundance: NA; d_gene: TRBD1; j_gene: TRBJ1-4; CDR3nt: TGTGCCAGCAGCCTACTCCGGACAGGTGAAAAACTGTTTTTT; CDR3aa: CASSLLRTGEKLFF
v_gene: TRBV6-5; abundance: NA; d_gene: NA; j_gene: TRBJ1-1; CDR3nt: TGTGCCAGCAGTTACCTGGACGGGAACACTGAAGCTTTCTTT; CDR3aa: CASSYLDGNTEAFF
v_gene: TRBV5-6; abundance: NA; d_gene: NA; j_gene: TRBJ1-2; CDR3nt: TGTGCCAGCAGCTTTGCTTGGGACTCTAAAGGGGGCTACACCTTC; CDR3aa: CASSFAWDSKGGYTF
v_gene: TRBV30; abundance: medium-sized; d_gene: NA; j_gene: TRBJ1-2; CDR3nt: TGTGCCTGGATGCGACAGACGCATAACTATGGCTACACCTTC; CDR3aa: CAWMRQTHNYGYTF
v_gene: TRBV7-8; abundance: once; d_gene: NA; j_gene: TRBJ1-1; CDR3nt: TGTGCCAGCAGCTCGAAAGGACTGAACACTGAAGCTTTCTTT; CDR3aa: CASSSKGLNTEAFF
v_gene: TRBV11-1; abundance: NA; d_gene: NA; j_gene: TRBJ2-1; CDR3nt: TGTGCCAGCAGCCTCTTGGAGGCGAGATACAATGAGCAGTTCTTC; CDR3aa: CASSLLEARYNEQFF